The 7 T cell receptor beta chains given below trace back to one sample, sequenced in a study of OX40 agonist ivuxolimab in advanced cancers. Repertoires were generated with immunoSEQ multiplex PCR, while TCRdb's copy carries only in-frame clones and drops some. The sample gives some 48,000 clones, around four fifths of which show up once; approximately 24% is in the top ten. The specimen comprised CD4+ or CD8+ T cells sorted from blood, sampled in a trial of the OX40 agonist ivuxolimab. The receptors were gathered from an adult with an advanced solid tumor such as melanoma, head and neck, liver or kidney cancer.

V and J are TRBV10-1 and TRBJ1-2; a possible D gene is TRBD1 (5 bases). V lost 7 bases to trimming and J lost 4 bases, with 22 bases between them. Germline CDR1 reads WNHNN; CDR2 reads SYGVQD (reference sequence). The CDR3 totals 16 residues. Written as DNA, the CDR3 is TGCGCCAGCACCACGGGGAGCAGGGCCCCTTTCTATGGCTACACCTTC. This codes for CASTTGSRAPFYGYTF.

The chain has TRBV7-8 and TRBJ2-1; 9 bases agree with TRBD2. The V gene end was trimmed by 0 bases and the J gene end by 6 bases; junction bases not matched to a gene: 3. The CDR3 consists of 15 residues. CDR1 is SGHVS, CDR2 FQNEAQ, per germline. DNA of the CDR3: TGTGCCAGCAGCTTAGCTAGCGGGGGATTCAATGAGCAGTTCTTC. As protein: CASSLASGGFNEQFF.

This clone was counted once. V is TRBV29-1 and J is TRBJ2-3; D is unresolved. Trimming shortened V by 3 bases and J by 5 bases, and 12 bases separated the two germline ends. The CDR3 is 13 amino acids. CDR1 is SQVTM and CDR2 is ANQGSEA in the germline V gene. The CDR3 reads CSVDYDPGDTQYF. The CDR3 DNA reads TGCAGCGTTGATTATGATCCTGGAGATACGCAGTATTTT.

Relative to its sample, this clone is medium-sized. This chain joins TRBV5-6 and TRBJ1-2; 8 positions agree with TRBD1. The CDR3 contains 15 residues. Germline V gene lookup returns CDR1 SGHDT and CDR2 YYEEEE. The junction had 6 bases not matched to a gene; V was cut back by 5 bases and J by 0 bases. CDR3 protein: CASSFGQGANYGYTF. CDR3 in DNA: TGTGCCAGCAGTTTTGGACAGGGAGCTAACTATGGCTACACCTTC.

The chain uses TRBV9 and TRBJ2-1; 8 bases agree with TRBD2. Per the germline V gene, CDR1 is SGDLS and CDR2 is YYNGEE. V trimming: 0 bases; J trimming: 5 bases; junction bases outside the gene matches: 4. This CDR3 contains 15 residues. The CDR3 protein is CASSVDGRANNEQFF. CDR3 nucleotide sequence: TGTGCCAGCAGCGTAGACGGGAGGGCTAACAATGAGCAGTTCTTC. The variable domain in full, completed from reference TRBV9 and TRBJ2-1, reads DSGVTQTPKHLITATGQRVTLRCSPRSGDLSVYWYQQSLDQGLQFLIQYYNGEERAKGNILERFSAQQFPDLHSELNLSSLELGDSALYFCASSVDGRANNEQFFGPGTRLTVL.

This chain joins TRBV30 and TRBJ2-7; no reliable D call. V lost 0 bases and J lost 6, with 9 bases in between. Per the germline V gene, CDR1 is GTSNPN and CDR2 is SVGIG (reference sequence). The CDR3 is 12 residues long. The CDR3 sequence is CAWSVGVGEQYF. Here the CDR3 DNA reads TGTGCCTGGAGTGTTGGGGTTGGCGAGCAGTACTTC.

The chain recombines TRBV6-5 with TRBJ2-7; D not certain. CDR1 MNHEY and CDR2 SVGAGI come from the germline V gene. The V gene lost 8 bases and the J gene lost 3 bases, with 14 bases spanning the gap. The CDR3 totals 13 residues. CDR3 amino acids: CASQPTPGYEQYF. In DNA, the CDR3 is TGTGCCAGCCAACCGACCCCAGGCTACGAGCAGTACTTC.